The clone carrying this TCR beta chain was detected many times. Its antigen is undetermined. V gave up 2 bases and J gave up 8 bases, with 5 bases separating them. The CDR3 is 11 amino acids. In germline, CDR1 is SGHRS, CDR2 YFSETQ. The sample is drawn from a study of response to subunit inactivated influenza vaccine. Study conclusions and caveats: Only a handful of new T cells, the authors suggested, are recruited with each seasonal influenza vaccination.

MiXCR was run by TCRdb on the RT-PCR reads, yielding one entry per CDR3 protein. Here the sample spans under 750,000 distinct CDR3 sequences, 12% being singletons. Here the sequenced sample was PBMCs from blood, taken on the day of vaccination. V gene TRBV5-1 combines with J gene TRBJ2-1, with D hard to call. This TCR came from a man aged 50-59 years who received an inactivated influenza vaccine. CDR3 nucleotides: TGCGCCAGCAGCTTTATCGATGAGCAGTTCTTC. Its protein product is CASSFIDEQFF.